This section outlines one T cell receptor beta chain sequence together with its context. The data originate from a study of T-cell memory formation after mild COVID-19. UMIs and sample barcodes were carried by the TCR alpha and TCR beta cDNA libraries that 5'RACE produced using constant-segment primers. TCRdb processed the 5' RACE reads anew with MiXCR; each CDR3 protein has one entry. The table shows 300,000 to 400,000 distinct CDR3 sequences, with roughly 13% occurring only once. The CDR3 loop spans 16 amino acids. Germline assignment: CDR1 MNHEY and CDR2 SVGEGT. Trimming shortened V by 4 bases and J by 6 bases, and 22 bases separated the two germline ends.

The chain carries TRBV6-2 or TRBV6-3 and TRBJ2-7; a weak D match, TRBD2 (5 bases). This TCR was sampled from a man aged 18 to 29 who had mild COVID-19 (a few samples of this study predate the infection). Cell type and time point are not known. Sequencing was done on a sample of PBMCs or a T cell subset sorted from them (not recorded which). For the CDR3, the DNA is TGTGCCAGCAGTTCTTGGAGTAGCGTGCCGACGCGCGAGCAGTACGTC. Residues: CASSSWSSVPTREQYV.